This passage covers 5 T cell receptor beta chains from one sample sequenced in a study of blood T cell repertoires in COVID-19. This table comes from immunoSEQ multiplex PCR, and its TCRdb copy is limited to in-frame clones, with some not included. The sample consists of approximately 250,000 clones, 83% of them appearing once. Sequencing was performed on peripheral blood. The receptors originated from a woman between 45 and 65 years old with acute or convalescent COVID-19.

V is TRBV7-8 and J is TRBJ2-7, with 10 bases aligning to TRBD2. The V gene end was trimmed by 5 bases and the J gene end by 0 bases; junction bases not matched to a gene: 13. Germline V gives CDR1 SGHVS, CDR2 FQNEAQ. This CDR3 region has 18 residues. The CDR3 reads CASSKIAGGSPSSYEQYF. In DNA, the CDR3 is TGTGCCAGCAGCAAGATAGCGGGGGGTTCTCCGAGCTCCTACGAGCAGTACTTC.

The V call is TRBV10-3, the J call TRBJ2-7; possibly TRBD1 for D (6 bases). CDR1 is ENHRY and CDR2 is SYGVKD in the germline V gene. There are 13 residues in the CDR3. Trimming stripped 10 bases from V and 6 bases from J, with 19 bases between. CDR3 in DNA: TGTGCCACTCTGACAGCCAGGGGATTCGAGCAGTACTTC. It encodes CATLTARGFEQYF.

This chain links TRBV28 with TRBJ2-7, with D tentatively TRBD1 (6 bases). The CDR3 is 13 amino acids. V lost 6 bases, J lost 4 bases, and 13 bases lay in between. CDR1 and CDR2 (germline): MDHEN, SYDVKM. The CDR3 bases are TGTGCCAGCAGACTAGGACAGATTTACGAGCAGTACTTC. Amino acid sequence: CASRLGQIYEQYF. Filled out from reference TRBV28 and TRBJ2-7, the complete variable domain reads DVKVTQSSRYLVKRTGEKVFLECVQDMDHENMFWYRQDPGLGLRLIYFSYDVKMKEKGDIPEGYSVSREKKERFSLILESASTNQTSMYLCASRLGQIYEQYFGPGTRLTVT.

This clone was counted once. This chain connects TRBV2 to TRBJ2-3; D is ambiguous. The CDR3 spans 15 residues. CDR1 SNHLY and CDR2 FYNNEI come from the germline V gene. V was clipped by 5 bases and J by 2 bases, with 14 bases between them. DNA of the CDR3: TGTGCCAGCAGTACCCAACAGATATCCACAGATACGCAGTATTTT. It encodes CASSTQQISTDTQYF.

V usage is TRBV5-5 and J usage is TRBJ2-1, with 8 bases aligning to TRBD2. CDR1 is SGHKS and CDR2 is YYEKEE in the germline V gene (reference sequence). The CDR3 totals 16 residues. V lost 0 bases, J lost 4 bases, and 6 bases stayed unmatched. CDR3 sequence reads: CASSLVGLAGYNEQFF. CDR3 DNA: TGTGCCAGCAGCTTGGTCGGGTTAGCGGGGTACAATGAGCAGTTCTTC.